This TCR beta chain is from a study of T cell changes during pregnancy in multiple sclerosis. Some clones are missing from TCRdb's copy, which holds only in-frame ones; the method was immunoSEQ multiplex PCR. This table has 15,000 to 20,000 clones, about 90% appearing once. Germline V gene sequence: CDR1 LNHNV, CDR2 YYDKDF (reference sequence). CDR3 size: 15 residues. Trimming cost V 4 bases and J 5 bases; bases outside gene matches: 7. The specimen comprised CD8+ T cells from peripheral blood mononuclear cells, sampled in the third trimester of pregnancy. This sequence joins TRBV15 and TRBJ1-1, with 10 bases fitting TRBD1. This sequence was found in a female donor in good health, enrolled as a control in a pregnancy study. The CDR3 DNA sequence: TGTGCCACCAGCACCTCGGACAGGGGGTGGACTGAAGCTTTCTTT. Translating it yields CATSTSDRGWTEAFF.